Presented here are 26 T cell receptor beta chains from one specimen sequenced in a study of shared clonotypes between healthy human individuals. TCRdb's table, derived via immunoSEQ multiplex PCR, lists solely in-frame clones and lacks some. This sample has 600,000 to 750,000 clones; less than 95% occur once, and the top ten carry approximately 35%. Sequenced material: memory CD8+ T cells from PBMCs. The sample's subset: CD45RO+ cells pooled with CCR7-negative TemRA cells. These receptor sequences come from a man aged 18-30 years in good health. Some clones in this sample may be carry-over from other donors' samples.

CDR3 bases: TGTGCCAGCAGCCCCAGGACAGGGCACGAGCAGTACTTC. Its translation: CASSPRTGHEQYF. The gene calls are TRBV7-9 and TRBJ2-7; 8 bases are shared with TRBD1. J was trimmed by 5 bases and V by 5 bases; bases with no gene match: 5. The V gene's germline CDR1 is SEHNR and CDR2 FQNEAQ (reference sequence). The CDR3 runs to 13 residues.

The J gene is TRBJ2-3, the V gene TRBV28, with 10 nucleotides matching TRBD2. The CDR3 has 16 amino acids. The V and J ends lost 4 bases and 2 bases, in that order; junction bases with no gene match: 6. CDR1 MDHEN and CDR2 SYDVKM come from the germline V gene. The CDR3 coding sequence is TGTGCCAGCAGTTCCCTGACTAGCGGGTCCACAGATACGCAGTATTTT. It codes for CASSSLTSGSTDTQYF. The full variable domain, rest sourced from reference TRBV28 and TRBJ2-3, is DVKVTQSSRYLVKRTGEKVFLECVQDMDHENMFWYRQDPGLGLRLIYFSYDVKMKEKGDIPEGYSVSREKKERFSLILESASTNQTSMYLCASSSLTSGSTDTQYFGPGTRLTVL.

The chain couples TRBV5-4 to TRBJ2-7, with 7 bases matching TRBD1. V lost 0 bases and J lost 3; bases outside the gene matches: 3. Germline CDR1 SGHNT, CDR2 YYREEE (reference sequence). There are 14 residues in the CDR3. This chain's CDR3 is CASSLDRGFYEQYF. The CDR3 nucleotides read TGTGCCAGCAGCTTGGACAGGGGATTCTACGAGCAGTACTTC.

This chain joins TRBV28 and TRBJ2-1, with 7 bases that match TRBD2. The CDR3 is 16 amino acids. The germline CDR1 and CDR2 sequences are MDHEN and SYDVKM. The V and J ends lost 5 bases and 8 bases, in that order; junction bases with no gene match: 15. CDR3: CASSVLWAGVVDEQFF. The CDR3, as DNA: TGTGCCAGCAGTGTCCTCTGGGCGGGAGTGGTCGATGAGCAGTTCTTC. The full variable domain, with the rest looked up from reference TRBV28 and TRBJ2-1, is DVKVTQSSRYLVKRTGEKVFLECVQDMDHENMFWYRQDPGLGLRLIYFSYDVKMKEKGDIPEGYSVSREKKERFSLILESASTNQTSMYLCASSVLWAGVVDEQFFGPGTRLTVL.

The J gene is TRBJ2-7, the V gene TRBV28, with no clear D. The CDR3 has 16 amino acids. Germline values: CDR1 MDHEN, CDR2 SYDVKM. Between the trimmed V and J ends, which lost 6 bases and 0 bases, there was a span of 18 bases. The CDR3 sequence: CASRPFASVLSYEQYF. CDR3 DNA: TGTGCCAGCAGGCCCTTCGCGTCAGTCCTCTCCTACGAGCAGTACTTC. Supplemented by reference TRBV28 and TRBJ2-7, the full variable domain reads DVKVTQSSRYLVKRTGEKVFLECVQDMDHENMFWYRQDPGLGLRLIYFSYDVKMKEKGDIPEGYSVSREKKERFSLILESASTNQTSMYLCASRPFASVLSYEQYFGPGTRLTVT.

This clone was found once. This rearrangement joins TRBV7-9 to TRBJ2-7, with D unresolved. Trimming shortened V by 5 bases and J by 2 bases, and 13 bases separated the two germline ends. The CDR3 covers 14 residues. In germline, CDR1 is SEHNR, CDR2 FQNEAQ (reference sequence). The CDR3 nucleotides are TGTGCCAGCAGCCCCGTTGGGGTGGCCTACGAGCAGTACTTC. This translates into CASSPVGVAYEQYF.

This clone was observed once. The V call is TRBV10-1, the J call TRBJ2-7; TRBD2 matches 11 bases. Per the germline V gene, CDR1 is WNHNN and CDR2 is SYGVQD (reference sequence). V was pared by 5 bases and J by 4 bases, with 7 bases of the junction left unmatched. This CDR3 has 15 residues. CDR3 nucleotides: TGCGCCAGCAGTCCGGGACTAGCGGACCATTACGAGCAGTACTTC. It codes for CASSPGLADHYEQYF.

This clone was recorded only once. No conserved phenylalanine or tryptophan ends this CDR3, so it is likely a read error. The chain recombines TRBV25-1 with TRBJ1-1; D not certain. Trimming took off 4 bases at V and 3 bases at J, with 12 bases between the two ends. Germline values: CDR1 MGHDK, CDR2 SYGVNS. The CDR3 extends over 14 amino acids. Here the CDR3 reads CASSALGRDTEAFV. CDR3 DNA: TGTGCCAGCAGTGCCCTAGGGAGGGACACTGAAGCTTTCGTT.

The chain couples TRBV5-1 to TRBJ2-2; 7 bases agree with TRBD1. The V segment lost 0 bases and the J segment 2 bases; nucleotides outside the gene matches: 7. Germline V gene lookup returns CDR1 SGHRS and CDR2 YFSETQ. CDR3 length: 17 residues. The chain's CDR3 is CASSLEVGQLNTGELFF. CDR3 DNA: TGCGCCAGCAGCTTGGAAGTGGGACAGCTTAACACCGGGGAGCTGTTTTTT.

The rearrangement joins TRBV5-6 to TRBJ2-7, with a tentative D call TRBD1 (6 bases). Trimming cost V 4 bases and J 3 bases, with 11 bases left between them. This CDR3 spans 13 amino acids. CDR1 and CDR2 from the germline V gene are SGHDT and YYEEEE. The CDR3 region is CASSPGQSYEQYF. DNA of the CDR3: TGTGCCAGCAGCCCTGGACAGAGCTACGAGCAGTACTTC.

The chain joins TRBV6-6 to TRBJ2-4, with D possibly being TRBD1 (5 bases). In germline, CDR1 is MNHNY, CDR2 SVGAGI (reference sequence). The CDR3 is 13 amino acids. The V and J ends lost 8 bases and 3 bases respectively, with 11 bases between them. The CDR3 nucleotides are TGTGCCAGCTCAGGGTTGGACAAAAACATTCAGTACTTC. Amino acids: CASSGLDKNIQYF.

The genes are TRBV19 and TRBJ2-3; 7 positions agree with TRBD1. The CDR3 runs to 16 residues. Unmatched junction bases numbered 16, after V lost 1 base and J lost 12 bases. Looked up from germline, CDR1 is LNHDA and CDR2 is SQIVND (reference sequence). The CDR3 sequence: CASSIARDRRHLPQYF. CDR3 nucleotide sequence: TGTGCCAGTAGTATAGCCCGGGACAGACGTCACCTTCCCCAGTATTTT. Filled out from reference TRBV19 and TRBJ2-3, the complete variable domain reads DGGITQSPKYLFRKEGQNVTLSCEQNLNHDAMYWYRQDPGQGLRLIYYSQIVNDFQKGDIAEGYSVSREKKESFPLTVTSAQKNPTAFYLCASSIARDRRHLPQYFGPGTRLTVL.

J is TRBJ2-7 and V is TRBV27; TRBD2 matches at 10 bases. The CDR3 has 14 residues. J was trimmed by 4 bases and V by 4 bases; bases with no gene match: 4. Germline V gene sequence: CDR1 MNHEY, CDR2 SMNVEV (reference sequence). The CDR3 sequence: CASSSLAGDYEQYF. CDR3 nucleotides: TGTGCCAGCAGTTCTCTAGCGGGAGATTACGAGCAGTACTTC.

The CDR3 coding sequence is TGTGCCAGCGGGAAGCCGAGAGAGGTCCACGAGCAGTACTTC. This encodes CASGKPREVHEQYF. The J gene is TRBJ2-7, the V gene TRBV28; D not resolved. Germline V CDR1 and CDR2: MDHEN, SYDVKM. This CDR3 has 14 residues. Deletions cut 8 bases from V and 5 bases from J, with 19 bases between. Looking up the rest from reference TRBV28 and TRBJ2-7 gives the full variable domain: DVKVTQSSRYLVKRTGEKVFLECVQDMDHENMFWYRQDPGLGLRLIYFSYDVKMKEKGDIPEGYSVSREKKERFSLILESASTNQTSMYLCASGKPREVHEQYFGPGTRLTVT.

The chain employs TRBV4-3 and TRBJ2-1; D ambiguous. Trimming pared 0 bases from V and 4 bases from J, leaving 19 bases between. CDR1 is LGHNA, CDR2 YSLEER, per germline. This CDR3 spans 18 amino acids. The CDR3 region has the DNA TGCGCCAGCAGCCAAGATCTTGGCTCCCCGGGCGCTTACAATGAGCAGTTCTTC. It translates to CASSQDLGSPGAYNEQFF.

The V gene is TRBV7-6, the J gene TRBJ2-7; D may match TRBD1 or TRBD2 (5 bases each). The CDR3 is 14 amino acids. CDR1 and CDR2 from the germline V gene are SGHVS and FNYEAQ. The V gene lost 3 bases and the J gene lost 7 bases, with 16 bases spanning the gap. As DNA, the CDR3 is TGTGCCAGCAGCTTCGGGACGCAGCTAAGGGAGCAGTACTTC. Amino acid sequence: CASSFGTQLREQYF.

Only a few counts were recorded for this clone. The chain is built from TRBV6-1 and TRBJ1-2, with 7 bases fitting TRBD1. The CDR3 has 13 residues. Germline lookup yields CDR1 MNHNS and CDR2 SASEGT. Germline trimming cut 7 bases from V and 3 bases from J; bases unmatched to any gene: 5. The CDR3 nucleotides read TGTGCCAGCAAACCGGGACAGTACTATGGCTACACCTTC. It yields the protein CASKPGQYYGYTF.

J is TRBJ2-5 and V is TRBV29-1; no clear D gene. The CDR3 has 10 amino acids. Between the trimmed V and J ends, which lost 8 bases and 3 bases, there was a span of 7 bases. Germline CDR1 reads SQVTM; CDR2 reads ANQGSEA. The CDR3 sequence: CSSREETQYF. In DNA, the CDR3 is TGCAGCTCCCGGGAAGAGACCCAGTACTTC.

The genes are TRBV30 and TRBJ1-1; D gene unclear. Germline values: CDR1 GTSNPN, CDR2 SVGIG (reference sequence). Trimming took 0 bases from V and 3 from J, leaving 14 bases between them. This CDR3 contains 15 residues. The CDR3 region has the DNA TGTGCCTGGAGTGTAGGCGTCGGGATGGACACTGAAGCTTTCTTT. Protein: CAWSVGVGMDTEAFF.

V usage is TRBV7-6 and J usage is TRBJ2-1; D is uncertain. With 6 bases removed from V and 3 bases from J, the gap between germline ends came to 9 bases. This CDR3 has 13 amino acids. Per the germline V gene, CDR1 is SGHVS and CDR2 is FNYEAQ. The CDR3 here is CASRNKHYNEQFF. CDR3 nucleotide sequence: TGTGCCAGCAGAAACAAGCACTACAATGAGCAGTTCTTC.

This clone has a single count. This sequence joins TRBV30 and TRBJ2-7; 7 bases fit TRBD1. The V gene's germline CDR1 is GTSNPN and CDR2 SVGIG (reference sequence). CDR3 size: 13 residues. V lost 7 bases and J lost 5; bases outside the gene matches: 11. CDR3 in DNA: TGTGCCTTTTCGGGACAGTCCCCGGACGAGCAGTACTTC. It encodes CAFSGQSPDEQYF.

V gene TRBV7-3 combines with J gene TRBJ2-5, with 9 bases matching TRBD1. Germline lookup yields CDR1 SGHTA and CDR2 FQGTGA. The junction had 2 bases not matched to a gene; V was cut back by 4 bases and J by 5 bases. The CDR3 runs to 13 residues. This chain's CDR3 is CASSSDRGETQYF. CDR3 in DNA: TGTGCCAGCAGCTCGGACAGGGGCGAGACCCAGTACTTC.

The genes are TRBV27 and TRBJ2-6; D unclear. This CDR3 is built from 14 residues. The ends were cut back, 1 base at V and 4 bases at J, with 5 bases in the middle. Germline V CDR1 and CDR2: MNHEY, SMNVEV (reference sequence). For the CDR3, the DNA is TGTGCCAGCAGTTTATATTTCGGGGCCAACGTCCTGACTTTC. Residues: CASSLYFGANVLTF. The whole variable domain, filled in from reference TRBV27 and TRBJ2-6, reads EAQVTQNPRYLITVTGKKLTVTCSQNMNHEYMSWYRQDPGLGLRQIYYSMNVEVTDKGDVPEGYKVSRKEKRNFPLILESPSPNQTSLYFCASSLYFGANVLTFGAGSRLTVL.

The genes are TRBV30 and TRBJ2-7; the D is unclear. V lost 2 bases and J lost 6, with 14 bases in between. This CDR3 is built from 13 residues. Germline V gene sequence: CDR1 GTSNPN, CDR2 SVGIG (reference sequence). The CDR3 bases are TGTGCCTGGAGTACTGACTTAAGCAGCGAGCAGTACTTC. Translated, it gives CAWSTDLSSEQYF.

This clone has only a few counts. The V call is TRBV6-1, the J call TRBJ2-3; 10 bases line up with TRBD2. This CDR3 is 15 amino acids long. Losses at the gene ends were 6 bases for V and 2 bases for J; bases not matched to a gene: 5. CDR1 is MNHNS, CDR2 SASEGT, per germline. The DNA for the CDR3 is TGTGCCAGCAGAACCGGGACTAGCGACACAGATACGCAGTATTTT. Residues: CASRTGTSDTDTQYF.

The chain is built from TRBV28 and TRBJ2-7, with 7 bases lining up with TRBD1. The length of the CDR3 is 15 residues. The V gene end was trimmed by 2 bases and the J gene end by 5 bases; junction bases not matched to a gene: 9. Germline-derived CDR1 and CDR2 are MDHEN and SYDVKM. CDR3 DNA sequence: TGTGCCAGCAGTTTAGAACGCACAGGGGCCCACGAGCAGTACTTC. Its translation: CASSLERTGAHEQYF.